These 30 T cell receptor beta chains were all obtained from the same sample, sequenced in a study of OX40 agonist ivuxolimab in advanced cancers. Assay used: immunoSEQ multiplex PCR; TCRdb lists only in-frame clones, some missing. The sample yields almost 85,000 clones, 70% to 90% seen once. The sample here was CD4+ or CD8+ T cells sorted from blood, taken in a trial of the OX40 agonist ivuxolimab. The receptors shown here come from an adult with an advanced solid tumor such as melanoma, head and neck, liver or kidney cancer.

The V call is TRBV6-5, the J call TRBJ2-2, with 7 positions matching TRBD1. With 3 bases clipped from V and 6 bases from J, the junction kept 1 base outside the gene matches. The V gene's germline CDR1 is MNHEY and CDR2 SVGAGI. The CDR3 sequence is 13 residues long. DNA for the CDR3: TGTGCCAGCAGTTATACAGGGGCCGGGGAGCTGTTTTTT. It yields the protein CASSYTGAGELFF.

The chain is built from TRBV7-2 and TRBJ1-2; a possible D gene is TRBD1 (5 bases). The germline V gene encodes CDR1 SGHTA and CDR2 FQGNSA. V was pared by 5 bases and J by 5 bases, with 18 bases between. The CDR3 has 15 amino acids. In DNA, the CDR3 is TGTGCCAGCAGCCCCCGGCAGGGTCCCCTTTATGGCTACACCTTC. This translates into CASSPRQGPLYGYTF. The variable domain in full, with the rest retrieved from reference TRBV7-2 and TRBJ1-2, is GAGVSQSPSNKVTEKGKDVELRCDPISGHTALYWYRQSLGQGLEFLIYFQGNSAPDKSGLPSDRFSAERTGGSVSTLTIQRTQQEDSAVYLCASSPRQGPLYGYTFGSGTRLTVV.

The rearrangement joins TRBV6-6 to TRBJ2-7; TRBD2 agrees at 7 bases. In germline, CDR1 is MNHNY, CDR2 SVGAGI (reference sequence). V lost 6 bases and J lost 7; bases outside the gene matches: 9. This CDR3 spans 13 amino acids. The CDR3 nucleotides read TGTGCCAGCAGGGAACTCACCGGGGGGGAGCAGTACTTC. Its protein is CASRELTGGEQYF.

The chain links TRBV9 to TRBJ1-3; D not resolved. This CDR3 spans 18 amino acids. Germline CDR1 and CDR2: SGDLS and YYNGEE. V dropped 0 bases and J dropped 0 bases, with 16 bases sitting between them. Here the CDR3 DNA reads TGTGCCAGCAGCGTAGGACCCATCTTCCGGGGCTCTGGAAACACCATATATTTT. Amino acids: CASSVGPIFRGSGNTIYF.

The rearrangement uses TRBV4-1 and TRBJ2-2, with D possibly matching TRBD1 (6 bases). Germline-derived CDR1 and CDR2 are MGHRA and YSYEKL. V was cut by 0 bases and J by 5 bases, with 13 bases left in between. The CDR3 totals 16 residues. CDR3 in amino acids: CASSQDAGAWTGELFF. For the CDR3, the DNA is TGCGCCAGCAGCCAAGATGCAGGGGCCTGGACCGGGGAGCTGTTTTTT.

The rearrangement uses TRBV7-9 and TRBJ2-7; perhaps TRBD1 as D (6 bases). This CDR3 is 12 amino acids long. Trimming pared 7 bases from V and 2 bases from J, leaving 9 bases between. The germline CDR1 and CDR2 sequences are SEHNR and FQNEAQ (reference sequence). The CDR3 region is CASTGQTYEQYF. CDR3 DNA: TGTGCCAGCACCGGACAGACCTACGAGCAGTACTTC.

This rearrangement joins TRBV5-8 to TRBJ2-7; TRBD1 matches 8 bases. V dropped 7 bases and J dropped 5; count of bases not matched to a gene: 14. The CDR3 covers 15 residues. Germline V gene sequence: CDR1 SGHTS, CDR2 YDEGEE. CDR3 nucleotides: TGTGCCAGCCAGCCGTTTGGGACAGGAGACGACGAGCAGTACTTC. It is translated as CASQPFGTGDDEQYF.

The V and J genes are TRBV11-3 and TRBJ2-3; TRBD1 matches at 7 bases. V was pared by 5 bases and J by 4 bases, with 12 bases of the junction left unmatched. The CDR3 contains 16 residues. From germline, CDR1 is SGHNT and CDR2 YENEEA. The CDR3, as DNA: TGTGCCAGCAGCCCCCGGACAGGTCGAGAAGCAGATACGCAGTATTTT. Protein: CASSPRTGREADTQYF.

On this clone: Relative to the germline gene, one junction end is altered; a read error may explain this. The chain uses TRBV7-8 and TRBJ2-1; 11 bases line up with TRBD2. This CDR3 has 15 residues. The germline CDR1 and CDR2 sequences are SGHVS and FQNEAQ. Here the CDR3 DNA reads TGTGCCAGCAGCCTAGCGGGGGGAAAATACAATGAGCAGTTCTTC. Protein sequence: CASSLAGGKYNEQFF.

The chain is built from TRBV2 and TRBJ1-1, with 7 bases matching TRBD1. This CDR3 spans 16 amino acids. J gave up 2 bases and V 0 bases, and 6 bases lay outside the gene matches. Germline V gives CDR1 SNHLY, CDR2 FYNNEI. The CDR3 is CASSEALRDRNTEAFF. CDR3 DNA sequence: TGTGCCAGCAGTGAAGCGCTTCGGGACAGAAACACTGAAGCTTTCTTT.

This clone was seen once. The chain uses TRBV5-1 and TRBJ2-7, with TRBD1 matching over 9 bases. The CDR3 contains 14 residues. Trimming removed 1 base from V and 9 bases from J; junction bases left unmatched: 8. The germline CDR1 and CDR2 sequences are SGHRS and YFSETQ. The CDR3 here is CASSLRTGDKGQYF. In nucleotides, the CDR3 is TGCGCCAGCAGCTTGCGGACAGGGGACAAGGGGCAGTACTTC.

V gene TRBV19 combines with J gene TRBJ2-3; D is ambiguous. Trimming stripped 10 bases from V and 8 bases from J, with 13 bases between. The CDR3 spans 11 residues. CDR1 is LNHDA, CDR2 SQIVND, per germline (reference sequence). The CDR3 bases are TGTGCCACTAAAGGAGCTACTACGCAGTATTTT. As protein: CATKGATTQYF.

The V gene is TRBV2, the J gene TRBJ1-5; no reliable D call. Germline V gene sequence: CDR1 SNHLY, CDR2 FYNNEI. The V end was cut by 3 bases, the J end by 2 bases, with 8 bases between. The CDR3 covers 14 residues. This chain's CDR3 is CASSDRRGNQPQHF. For the CDR3, the DNA is TGTGCCAGCAGTGACCGGCGCGGCAATCAGCCCCAGCATTTT.

This CDR3 reads CASSLDFFNYGYTF. For the CDR3, the DNA is TGTGCCAGCAGCTTAGACTTTTTCAACTATGGCTACACCTTC. V is TRBV7-9 and J is TRBJ1-2; D remains ambiguous. CDR1 and CDR2 (germline): SEHNR, FQNEAQ (reference sequence). The length of the CDR3 is 14 residues. Trimming stripped 1 base from V and 2 bases from J, with 8 bases between.

This chain uses TRBV25-1 with TRBJ2-7, with D perhaps TRBD1 (5 bases). The length of the CDR3 is 13 residues. Per germline, CDR1 MGHDK and CDR2 SYGVNS. V shed 4 bases and J shed 1 base, with 8 bases lying between them. CDR3 sequence: CASSGTSSYEQYF. The DNA for the CDR3 is TGTGCCAGCAGTGGGACATCTTCCTACGAGCAGTACTTC.

The chain couples TRBV19 to TRBJ2-5; 7 bases fit TRBD1. The CDR3 totals 16 residues. Germline assignment: CDR1 LNHDA and CDR2 SQIVND (reference sequence). J lost 7 bases, V lost 5 bases, and 16 bases had no gene match. Written as DNA, the CDR3 is TGTGCCAGTAGTTCAACTCGGGACAGCGACGCCGGGACCCAGTACTTC. This encodes CASSSTRDSDAGTQYF.

This chain connects TRBV5-1 to TRBJ1-1; the D is unclear. Germline V gene data show CDR1 as SGHRS and CDR2 as YFSETQ. V lost 0 bases and J 0 bases, leaving 9 bases between the germline ends. The length of the CDR3 is 15 residues. DNA of the CDR3: TGCGCCAGCAGCTTGGAAGTAGTCATGAACACTGAAGCTTTCTTT. Translated, it gives CASSLEVVMNTEAFF.

This chain uses TRBV18 with TRBJ1-4, with a weak D call TRBD1 (5 bases). Germline loops: CDR1 KGHSH, CDR2 LQKENI. The CDR3 extends over 13 amino acids. The V end was cut by 4 bases, the J end by 5 bases, with 8 bases between. The CDR3 nucleotides are TGTGCCAGCTCACTAGGACAAAATGAAAAACTGTTTTTT. Translated, it gives CASSLGQNEKLFF.

This clone occurred a few times. The rearrangement uses TRBV19 and TRBJ1-1, with a tentative D call TRBD1 (6 bases). This CDR3 contains 14 residues. V lost 5 bases and J lost 6, with 16 bases in between. Looked up from germline, CDR1 is LNHDA and CDR2 is SQIVND (reference sequence). CDR3 sequence reads: CASSRQASPSEAFF. The CDR3 DNA reads as TGTGCCAGTAGTCGACAGGCATCCCCCTCTGAAGCTTTCTTT.

V and J are TRBV5-1 and TRBJ2-1; 8 bases are shared with TRBD1. Germline assignment: CDR1 SGHRS and CDR2 YFSETQ. The length of the CDR3 is 13 residues. V was pared by 4 bases and J by 6 bases, with 3 bases of the junction left unmatched. In DNA, the CDR3 is TGCGCCAGCAGCCCTGGACAGGGCAATGAGCAGTTCTTC. This encodes CASSPGQGNEQFF.

In DNA, the CDR3 is TGTGCCAGCAGTGCCCGGGCACGTTATCTCTATGGCTACACCTTC. Protein: CASSARARYLYGYTF. V gene TRBV2 combines with J gene TRBJ1-2; no definite D call. V lost 4 bases to trimming and J lost 4 bases, with 16 bases between them. The germline CDR1 and CDR2 sequences are SNHLY and FYNNEI. The length of the CDR3 is 15 residues.

J is TRBJ2-5 and V is TRBV21-1; the table's D call, TRBD2, was not checked against the DNA. TRBV21-1 is listed as a pseudogene. The CDR3 runs 17 residues. CDR3 nucleotides: TGTGCCAGCAGCAAAGACGTTATTAGTCGGGACCAAGAGACCCAGTACTTC. This codes for CASSKDVISRDQETQYF.

This clone was counted a single time. The chain joins TRBV30 to TRBJ2-7, with 9 nucleotides matching TRBD2. The CDR3 is made up of 15 amino acids. The germline gives CDR1 GTSNPN, CDR2 SVGIG (reference sequence). V was clipped by 5 bases and J by 9 bases; unmatched bases: 17. The CDR3 DNA reads as TGTGCCTGGTCGGGGTGGTCTAGCGGGACAAGGGGGCAGTACTTC. Translation gives CAWSGWSSGTRGQYF.

V and J are TRBV19 and TRBJ1-5; tentative D call: TRBD1 (5 bases). Germline loops: CDR1 LNHDA, CDR2 SQIVND (reference sequence). Trimming left V 3 bases short and J 4 bases short, with 7 bases between. This CDR3 is 13 amino acids long. This CDR3 reads CASSMAGNQPQHF. The CDR3 DNA reads TGTGCCAGTAGTATGGCAGGGAATCAGCCCCAGCATTTT.

The chain uses TRBV7-2 and TRBJ1-2, with D maybe TRBD1 (6 bases). The CDR3 totals 14 residues. V was pared by 5 bases and J by 5 bases, with 15 bases between. CDR1 is SGHTA, CDR2 FQGNSA, per germline. As DNA, the CDR3 is TGTGCCAGCAGCCGTAGACAGGCCACTTATGGCTACACCTTC. Translation gives CASSRRQATYGYTF.

The chain couples TRBV5-6 to TRBJ2-7, with TRBD1 identical over 8 bases. Germline assignment: CDR1 SGHDT and CDR2 YYEEEE. The J segment lost 0 bases and the V segment lost 1 base, leaving 9 bases of the junction unmatched. This CDR3 is 17 amino acids long. In DNA form, the CDR3 reads TGTGCCAGCAGCTTGTCCAGGGGGCGAAGGAGCTCCTACGAGCAGTACTTC. Translation: CASSLSRGRRSSYEQYF.

The rearrangement uses TRBV20-1 and TRBJ1-2; no reliable D call. The CDR3 contains 11 residues. The V end lost 4 bases, the J end lost 6 bases, and 9 bases lay between the germline ends. Per germline, CDR1 DFQATT and CDR2 SNEGSKA (reference sequence). The CDR3 sequence is CSATDQDGYTF. CDR3 DNA: TGCAGTGCTACAGATCAGGATGGCTACACCTTC.

This clone occurred once. This chain links TRBV9 with TRBJ2-1; either TRBD1 or TRBD2 may supply D (6 bases each). CDR3 length: 14 amino acids. Germline assignment: CDR1 SGDLS and CDR2 YYNGEE. With 1 base removed from V and 9 bases from J, the gap between germline ends came to 14 bases. Written as DNA, the CDR3 is TGTGCCAGCAGCGTACGTACCGGGGGCGTTGAGCAGTTCTTC. Translating gives CASSVRTGGVEQFF.

This clone was recorded only once. The J gene is TRBJ2-7, the V gene TRBV30, with 11 bases identical to TRBD2. From germline, CDR1 is GTSNPN and CDR2 SVGIG (reference sequence). V was clipped by 3 bases and J by 9 bases; unmatched bases: 7. This CDR3 has 13 amino acids. DNA for the CDR3: TGTGCCTGGAGGCTTAGCGGGGGGGTCGGGCAGTACTTC. This translates into CAWRLSGGVGQYF.

This clone showed up just a few times. The chain has TRBV11-2 and TRBJ1-2; 7 bases fit TRBD1. Trimming at V came to 5 bases and at J to 8 bases, leaving 11 bases not matched to a gene. The germline CDR1 and CDR2 sequences are SGHAT and FQNNGV. This CDR3 contains 14 residues. CDR3 DNA sequence: TGTGCCAGCAGCCCACAGGGGTCCCTCGGGGGCTACACCTTC. Protein: CASSPQGSLGGYTF.